This T cell receptor (beta chain) was identified during a study of T cells in Graves' hyperthyroidism and ophthalmopathy. Findings of the study overall: The model predicted ophthalmopathy a median about 6.6 months before onset. Within blood appeared most thyroid clonotypes that had expanded above 0.001.

This clonotype was seen many times. Antigen unknown. Trimming removed 5 bases at V and 1 base at J, with 11 bases between. This CDR3 contains 14 residues. Germline CDR1 and CDR2: LNHDA and SQIVND (reference sequence). The CDR3 regions of TCR beta were amplified from RNA transcripts. The primer set for the first-round RT-PCR of the TCR CDR3 was HTBI. MiXCR was run by TCRdb on the multiplex PCR reads, yielding one entry per CDR3 protein. This sample carries about 660,000 distinct CDR3 sequences, roughly 45% of them seen once, and the ten largest clones take approximately 7.2%. The sequencing input was peripheral blood or thyroid tissue (not recorded which). The receptor comes from an adult man with Graves' disease, either hyperthyroidism or ophthalmopathy (not recorded which). The J gene is TRBJ1-1, the V gene TRBV19; no reliable D call. The CDR3 reads CASSEDTSNTEAFF. The CDR3 bases are TGTGCCAGTAGTGAAGACACCTCGAACACTGAAGCTTTCTTT.